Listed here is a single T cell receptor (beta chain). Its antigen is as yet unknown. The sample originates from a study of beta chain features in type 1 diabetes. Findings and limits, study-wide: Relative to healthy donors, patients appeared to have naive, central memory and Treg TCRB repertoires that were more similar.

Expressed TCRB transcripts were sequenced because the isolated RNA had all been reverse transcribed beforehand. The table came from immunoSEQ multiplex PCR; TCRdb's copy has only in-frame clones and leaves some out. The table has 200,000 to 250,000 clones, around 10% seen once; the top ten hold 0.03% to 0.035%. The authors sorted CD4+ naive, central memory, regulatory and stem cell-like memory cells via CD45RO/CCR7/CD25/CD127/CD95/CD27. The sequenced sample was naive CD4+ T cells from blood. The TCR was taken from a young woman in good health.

In DNA form, the CDR3 reads TGCGCCAGCAGCTCCCGCGCGGGGGCGGGGTCCTACGAGCAGTACTTC. It translates to CASSSRAGAGSYEQYF. V and J are TRBV5-1 and TRBJ2-7; TRBD2 might be the D (7 bases). The ends were cut back, 3 bases at V and 1 base at J, with 17 bases in the middle. The CDR3 has 16 residues. In germline, CDR1 is SGHRS, CDR2 YFSETQ. Supplemented by reference TRBV5-1 and TRBJ2-7, the full variable domain reads KAGVTQTPRYLIKTRGQQVTLSCSPISGHRSVSWYQQTPGQGLQFLFEYFSETQRNKGNFPGRFSGRQFSNSRSEMNVSTLELGDSALYLCASSSRAGAGSYEQYFGPGTRLTVT.